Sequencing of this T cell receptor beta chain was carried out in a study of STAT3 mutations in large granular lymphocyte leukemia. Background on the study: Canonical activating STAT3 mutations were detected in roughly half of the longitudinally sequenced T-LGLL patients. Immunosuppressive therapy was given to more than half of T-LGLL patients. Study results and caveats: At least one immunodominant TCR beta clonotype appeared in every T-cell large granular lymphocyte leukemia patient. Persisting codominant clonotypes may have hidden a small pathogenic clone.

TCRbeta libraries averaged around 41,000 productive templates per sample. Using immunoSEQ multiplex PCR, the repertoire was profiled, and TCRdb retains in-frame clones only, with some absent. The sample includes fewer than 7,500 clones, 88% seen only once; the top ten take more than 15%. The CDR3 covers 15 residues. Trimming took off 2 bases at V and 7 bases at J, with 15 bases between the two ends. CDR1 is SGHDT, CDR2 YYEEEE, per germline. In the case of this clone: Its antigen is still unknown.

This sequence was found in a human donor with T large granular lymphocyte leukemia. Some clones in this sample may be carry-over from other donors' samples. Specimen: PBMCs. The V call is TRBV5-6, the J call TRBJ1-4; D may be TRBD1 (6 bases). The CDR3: CASSFQGRNREKLFF. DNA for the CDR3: TGTGCCAGCAGCTTCCAGGGGCGTAACCGTGAAAAACTGTTTTTT.